This TCR beta chain was recorded in a study of blood T cell repertoires in COVID-19. Study overall: Whether acute or convalescent, the COVID-19 samples came from the United States, Italy and Spain. The cDNA or gDNA used as material had been derived from T cells, B-cell-depleted T cells, or PBMCs.

V lost 1 base and J 6 bases, leaving 13 bases between the germline ends. The CDR3 contains 15 residues. From germline, CDR1 is SGHDT and CDR2 YYEEEE. One Seattle source followed patients from active infection through their disease course. In the original workflow: Reference gene primer amplification yielded estimated nucleated cell counts. This table comes from immunoSEQ multiplex PCR, and its TCRdb copy is limited to in-frame clones, with some not included. V and J calls and clone size are given by that table; D and trimming were obtained from the DNA. The profile covers 150,000 to 180,000 clones, with roughly 80% appearing a single time and around an eighth taken by the ten largest.

The chain joins TRBV5-6 to TRBJ1-4, with no clear D. The sequence was obtained from a woman in her fifties or sixties with COVID-19, enrolled during active disease. What was sequenced was peripheral blood. CDR3 residues: CASSLRGEMYEKLFF. The CDR3, as DNA: TGTGCCAGCAGCTTGCGGGGAGAGATGTATGAAAAACTGTTTTTT. Full variable domain (remainder filled in from reference TRBV5-6 and TRBJ1-4): DAGVTQSPTHLIKTRGQQVTLRCSPKSGHDTVSWYQQALGQGPQFIFQYYEEEERQRGNFPDRFSGHQFPNYSSELNVNALLLGDSALYLCASSLRGEMYEKLFFGSGTQLSVL.